This T cell receptor beta chain comes out of a study of T cell repertoires in cytomegalovirus infection (dated by TCRdb to about 2019). The study in broad terms: Donor HLA type was relevant to the analysis, because carriage of CMV infection together with the matching HLA type was indicated by public TCR beta signatures. Broader findings and caveats from the paper: The ex vivo response was dominated by HLA-C-restricted CMV-specific TCR beta clonotypes, which also provided the single most frequent clonotype in two of eight donors. Cumulative frequency of public TCR beta family members discriminated carriers of CMV infection plus the relevant HLA type in this cohort and an independent roughly 330-donor cohort.

From the cysteine up to the phenylalanine, the CDR3 has a length of 14 residues. The kept DNA is CDR3 alone, 42 bases in frame from the first base. According to the germline V gene, CDR1 reads SGHVS and CDR2 reads FNYEAQ. A word on this clonotype: Its antigen is not yet known. Germline and junction disagree at one end, which may indicate a read error.

Sequenced using an Illumina HiSeq 1500. In TCRdb, the public reads were trimmed at Q25 with fastp and aligned with MiXCR, with productive beta chains retained. Rows with a matching CDR3 protein are joined into one entry that keeps the most common DNA and genes. This sample comprises some 680,000 distinct CDR3 sequences, approximately 40% of them detected only once. The ten top clones hold around 2.8% of the sample. This receptor was obtained from a human donor in good health (CMV status not recorded). Some clones in this sample may be carry-over from other donors' samples. The receptor chain draws on TRBV7-6 and TRBJ2-3; the D gene may be TRBD1 or TRBD2, since each aligns over 5 bases. Sequencing input: PBMCs. This receptor has the CDR3 CASSPRGYTDTPYF. The sequenced DNA is TGTGCCAGCAGCCCGAGGGGATACACAGATACGCCGTATTTT.